The TCR beta chain described here comes from a study of blood T cell repertoires in COVID-19. For the study at large: Nucleic acid was either cDNA or gDNA, and it came from T cells, B-cell-depleted T cells, or PBMCs.

The CDR3 length is 14 residues. CDR1 is SGHRS and CDR2 is YFSETQ in the germline V gene. V was clipped by 0 bases and J by 2 bases; unmatched bases: 2. In the case of this clone: Other nucleotide sequences from this sample produce the same CDR3.

The method was immunoSEQ multiplex PCR; TCRdb's version includes in-frame clones alone and lacks a portion of them. The data hold 55,000 to 75,000 clones, with 80% to 90% observed a single time. The TCR was taken from a human donor in a cohort sampled during active COVID-19. The chain is built from TRBV5-1 and TRBJ2-7; TRBD1 matches 7 bases. The specimen sequenced was peripheral blood. The CDR3 DNA reads as TGCGCCAGCAGCTTGGGGACAGGCACCTACGAGCAGTACTTC. Protein product: CASSLGTGTYEQYF.